The 22 T cell receptor beta chains reported below all come from one sample, sequenced in a study of technical replicates of blood from a handful of donors. The assay was immunoSEQ multiplex PCR, and TCRdb's table has in-frame clones only and misses some. The sample carries 85,000 to 100,000 clones, almost 96% recorded once. The sequenced material came from T cells isolated from PBMCs. The origin of the receptors is a human donor in good health.

This chain links TRBV7-9 with TRBJ2-7; a possible D gene is TRBD2 (6 bases). CDR1 and CDR2 (germline): SEHNR, FQNEAQ (reference sequence). The CDR3 consists of 15 residues. The V end was cut by 5 bases, the J end by 1 base, with 15 bases between. CDR3 DNA sequence: TGTGCCAGCAGCCGTGGCGCGGGGCGTTCCTACGAGCAGTACTTC. Its translation: CASSRGAGRSYEQYF.

The rearrangement links TRBV5-1 to TRBJ2-7, with D perhaps TRBD1 (6 bases). The CDR3 covers 14 residues. In germline, CDR1 is SGHRS, CDR2 YFSETQ. V gave up 0 bases and J gave up 2 bases, with 9 bases separating them. The DNA of the CDR3 is TGCGCCAGCAGCTTGGACAGGGACACCTACGAGCAGTACTTC. Translated, it gives CASSLDRDTYEQYF.

The rearrangement uses TRBV2 and TRBJ1-5; D is unresolved. The V and J ends lost 7 bases and 1 base respectively, with 11 bases between them. This CDR3 has 14 amino acids. CDR1 and CDR2 from the germline V gene are SNHLY and FYNNEI. As DNA, the CDR3 is TGTGCCAGCACTCCCGACGGGAGCAATCAGCCCCAGCATTTT. This gives the protein CASTPDGSNQPQHF.

This clone was found a few times. This chain uses TRBV27 with TRBJ2-3; 10 nucleotides agree with TRBD2. J lost 4 bases, V lost 10 bases, and 8 bases had no gene match. Germline V gene lookup returns CDR1 MNHEY and CDR2 SMNVEV (reference sequence). The CDR3 is made up of 14 amino acids. The CDR3 protein is CATQASGGSDTQYF. CDR3 DNA sequence: TGTGCCACCCAGGCTAGCGGGGGCTCAGATACGCAGTATTTT.

The chain is built from TRBV6-1 and TRBJ2-7; 12 positions match TRBD2. From germline, CDR1 is MNHNS and CDR2 SASEGT. The J segment lost 1 base and the V segment lost 6 bases, leaving 4 bases of the junction unmatched. The CDR3 spans 15 residues. CDR3 in DNA: TGTGCCAGCAGCGCTACTAGCGGGGGGTCCTACGAGCAGTACTTC. This translates into CASSATSGGSYEQYF.

The gene calls are TRBV6-6 and TRBJ1-2, with D tentatively TRBD1 (5 bases). The CDR3 totals 14 residues. CDR1 and CDR2 from the germline V gene are MNHNY and SVGAGI (reference sequence). Trimming stripped 5 bases from V and 2 bases from J, with 12 bases between. CDR3 protein: CASSDGRGNYGYTF. CDR3 bases: TGTGCCAGCAGTGACGGACGGGGGAACTATGGCTACACCTTC.

The chain is built from TRBV6-1 and TRBJ2-2, with TRBD2 matching over 7 bases. The CDR3 is 16 residues long. The ends lost 4 bases at V and 0 bases at J; junction bases unmatched: 5. Germline V CDR1 and CDR2: MNHNS, SASEGT. CDR3 nucleotide sequence: TGTGCCAGCAGTGGGGAGGGAGGACCGAACACCGGGGAGCTGTTTTTT. Amino acids: CASSGEGGPNTGELFF.

This clone was picked up a small number of times. V usage is TRBV2 and J usage is TRBJ1-1; 7 nucleotides line up with TRBD1. This CDR3 spans 13 amino acids. Losses at the gene ends were 8 bases for V and 0 bases for J; bases not matched to a gene: 3. Germline loops: CDR1 SNHLY, CDR2 FYNNEI. The CDR3 coding sequence is TGTGCCAGCGAGGGACAGATGAACACTGAAGCTTTCTTT. As protein: CASEGQMNTEAFF.

This chain uses TRBV7-9 with TRBJ1-2; D is possibly TRBD1 (6 bases). The CDR3 length is 15 residues. V lost 5 bases and J lost 4, with 17 bases in between. Looked up from germline, CDR1 is SEHNR and CDR2 is FQNEAQ (reference sequence). The CDR3: CASSITATGAYGYTF. The CDR3 DNA follows: TGTGCCAGCAGCATCACAGCGACAGGCGCCTATGGCTACACCTTC.

The rearrangement uses TRBV16 and TRBJ1-1; TRBD1 matches 7 bases. Germline assignment: CDR1 KGHSY and CDR2 FQNENV. CDR3 length equals 12 residues. V lost 2 bases, J lost 12 bases, and 6 bases stayed unmatched. The DNA of the CDR3 is TGTGCCAGCAGCCAAGTTAGGACAGGAACTTTCTTT. It translates to CASSQVRTGTFF.

The rearrangement uses TRBV10-2 and TRBJ1-1, with D unclear. The V end lost 0 bases, the J end lost 6 bases, and 17 bases lay between the germline ends. The germline V gene has CDR1 WSHSY and CDR2 SAAADI. The CDR3 has 16 amino acids. CDR3 DNA: TGCGCCAGCAGTGAGTCGTGGGGAGAAGGGCCCCCTGAAGCTTTCTTT. This sequence encodes CASSESWGEGPPEAFF.

V is TRBV7-8 and J is TRBJ2-1; 12 nucleotides align to TRBD2. The CDR3 loop spans 17 amino acids. V shed 1 base and J 5 bases; nucleotides not matched to a gene: 6. The germline CDR1 and CDR2 sequences are SGHVS and FQNEAQ. The CDR3 nucleotides are TGTGCCAGCAGCTTAGACCGGACTAGCGGGGCGAACAATGAGCAGTTCTTC. It is translated as CASSLDRTSGANNEQFF.

This clone occurred once. This chain uses TRBV19 with TRBJ2-1; 7 bases line up with TRBD1. The germline V gene encodes CDR1 LNHDA and CDR2 SQIVND (reference sequence). There are 14 residues in the CDR3. The V gene end was trimmed by 1 base and the J gene end by 7 bases; junction bases not matched to a gene: 4. Here the CDR3 reads CASSIGGRGNEQFF. CDR3 nucleotides: TGTGCCAGTAGTATAGGGGGCAGGGGGAATGAGCAGTTCTTC.

The chain links TRBV27 to TRBJ2-7, with 9 nucleotides matching TRBD1. CDR1 and CDR2 (germline): MNHEY, SMNVEV (reference sequence). This CDR3 has 15 amino acids. V dropped 6 bases and J dropped 0; count of bases not matched to a gene: 6. The chain's CDR3 is CASRNTGGHSYEQYF. The CDR3 DNA reads as TGTGCCAGCAGAAACACAGGGGGCCACTCCTACGAGCAGTACTTC.

This sequence joins TRBV14 and TRBJ1-2, with D perhaps matching TRBD1 (5 bases). This CDR3 is built from 14 residues. Trimming left V 4 bases short and J 7 bases short, with 16 bases between. Germline loops: CDR1 SGHDN, CDR2 FVKESK. Here the CDR3 DNA reads TGTGCCAGCAGCCTTCCTGGGGCACCCTCTGGCTACACCTTC. Protein sequence: CASSLPGAPSGYTF.

V and J are TRBV7-9 and TRBJ2-5, with 10 bases lining up with TRBD1. Per germline, CDR1 SEHNR and CDR2 FQNEAQ (reference sequence). This CDR3 contains 14 residues. V dropped 8 bases and J dropped 5; count of bases not matched to a gene: 8. DNA of the CDR3: TGTGCCAGCCGCACGACAGGGGGCGGGGAGACCCAGTACTTC. Translated: CASRTTGGGETQYF.

The rearrangement joins TRBV30 to TRBJ2-7, with a weak D call TRBD1 (6 bases). The CDR3 loop spans 16 amino acids. Germline-derived CDR1 and CDR2 are GTSNPN and SVGIG (reference sequence). The ends were cut back, 2 bases at V and 2 bases at J, with 19 bases in the middle. CDR3 amino acids: CAWSHTDRTPTYEQYF. The CDR3 bases are TGTGCCTGGAGTCATACCGACAGGACTCCTACCTACGAGCAGTACTTC.

V gene TRBV4-1 combines with J gene TRBJ2-5; tentatively, D is TRBD2 (6 bases). V was clipped by 6 bases and J by 4 bases, with 21 bases between them. Per germline, CDR1 MGHRA and CDR2 YSYEKL. This CDR3 has 16 residues. The CDR3 protein is CASRPLGGRMVETQYF. CDR3 nucleotide sequence: TGCGCCAGCAGGCCTTTGGGGGGACGTATGGTAGAGACCCAGTACTTC.

The J gene is TRBJ1-6, the V gene TRBV27; 7 bases match TRBD1. The germline V gene encodes CDR1 MNHEY and CDR2 SMNVEV (reference sequence). The CDR3 sequence is 16 residues long. Trimming removed 2 bases from V and 7 bases from J; junction bases left unmatched: 8. CDR3 in amino acids: CASSLGGQAGNSPLHF. In nucleotides, the CDR3 is TGTGCCAGCAGTTTAGGCGGACAGGCAGGGAATTCACCCCTCCACTTT.

This clone was picked up a small number of times. This chain uses TRBV15 with TRBJ1-1; D remains unclear. CDR1 and CDR2 (germline): LNHNV, YYDKDF (reference sequence). V gave up 0 bases and J gave up 1 base, with 6 bases separating them. The CDR3 length is 14 residues. CDR3 in amino acids: CATSREVGNTEAFF. CDR3 DNA sequence: TGTGCCACCAGCAGAGAAGTCGGGAACACTGAAGCTTTCTTT.

The chain carries TRBV2 and TRBJ2-7, with 7 positions matching TRBD2. CDR3 length equals 14 residues. With 8 bases clipped from V and 0 bases from J, the junction kept 7 bases outside the gene matches. Per germline, CDR1 SNHLY and CDR2 FYNNEI. The CDR3 region has the DNA TGTGCCAGCCGTAGCGGGCCGCTCTCCTACGAGCAGTACTTC. Translating gives CASRSGPLSYEQYF.

This clone has just one count. CDR3 region: CASSEGLAGIGTQYF. The CDR3, as DNA: TGTGCCAGCAGTGAAGGTCTAGCGGGAATTGGAACGCAGTATTTT. The chain joins TRBV2 to TRBJ2-3; 9 positions match TRBD2. This CDR3 has 15 amino acids. The V gene's germline CDR1 is SNHLY and CDR2 FYNNEI. V lost 1 base and J lost 9; bases outside the gene matches: 8.